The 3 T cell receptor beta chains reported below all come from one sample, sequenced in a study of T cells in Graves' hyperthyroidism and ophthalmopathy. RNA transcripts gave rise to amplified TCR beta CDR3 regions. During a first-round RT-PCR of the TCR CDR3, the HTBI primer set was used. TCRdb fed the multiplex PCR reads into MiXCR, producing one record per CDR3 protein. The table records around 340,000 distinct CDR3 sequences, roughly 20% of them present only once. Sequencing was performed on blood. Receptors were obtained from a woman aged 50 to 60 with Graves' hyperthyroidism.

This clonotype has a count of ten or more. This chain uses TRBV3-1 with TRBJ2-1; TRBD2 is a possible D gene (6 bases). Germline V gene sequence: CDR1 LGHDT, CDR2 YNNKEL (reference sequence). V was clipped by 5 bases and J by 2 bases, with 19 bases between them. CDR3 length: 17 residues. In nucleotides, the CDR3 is TGTGCCAGCAGCACGTCTTGGGCGGGGCCCCCCTACAATGAGCAGTTCTTC. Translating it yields CASSTSWAGPPYNEQFF.

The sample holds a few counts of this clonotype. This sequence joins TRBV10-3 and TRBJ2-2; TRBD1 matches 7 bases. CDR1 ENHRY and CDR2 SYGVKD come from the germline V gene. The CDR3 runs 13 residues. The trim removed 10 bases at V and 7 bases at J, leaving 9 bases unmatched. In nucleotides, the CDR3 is TGTGCCAACACTACAGGGGAAGACGGGGAGCTGTTTTTT. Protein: CANTTGEDGELFF.

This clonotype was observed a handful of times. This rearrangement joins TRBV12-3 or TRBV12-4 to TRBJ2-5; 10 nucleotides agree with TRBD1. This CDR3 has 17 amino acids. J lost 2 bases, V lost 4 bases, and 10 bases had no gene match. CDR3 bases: TGTGCCAGCAGTTCCCCCCGGGACAGGGGAGTTCAAGAGACCCAGTACTTC. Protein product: CASSSPRDRGVQETQYF.